Shown below are 4 T cell receptor beta chains from a single sample sequenced in a study of CD8 T cells in ankylosing spondylitis. MiXCR, applied by TCRdb to the 5' RACE reads, yields one record per CDR3 protein. The sample consists of around 330,000 distinct CDR3 sequences, approximately 10% of them appearing once. Source material: blood, either unsorted or a sorted T cell fraction (not recorded which). The receptors shown here come from a female donor with ankylosing spondylitis or in good health (not recorded which).

This chain uses TRBV20-1 with TRBJ2-2, with 12 positions matching TRBD2. Germline loops: CDR1 DFQATT, CDR2 SNEGSKA (reference sequence). V dropped 6 bases and J dropped 4; count of bases not matched to a gene: 6. The length of the CDR3 is 15 residues. CDR3 DNA sequence: TGCAGTGCCGCGACTAGCGGGGGTGGCACCGGGGAGCTGTTTTTT. Protein sequence: CSAATSGGGTGELFF.

This clonotype was seen many times. V is TRBV7-8 and J is TRBJ2-5; 9 positions match TRBD2. Germline CDR1 reads SGHVS; CDR2 reads FQNEAQ. The CDR3 contains 15 residues. With 1 base clipped from V and 4 bases from J, the junction kept 4 bases outside the gene matches. In DNA, the CDR3 is TGTGCCAGCAGCTTAGGGGGTAGCGGGAGAGAGACCCAGTACTTC. Its translation: CASSLGGSGRETQYF.

About this clonotype: It may be a read error: a sequence one base away is much more abundant. The CDR3 ends on some other residue instead of the conserved phenylalanine or tryptophan, so this is likely a read error. The chain employs TRBV2 and TRBJ2-1; the D is unclear. The CDR3 loop spans 16 amino acids. The germline V and J ends were trimmed by 0 bases and 0 bases, with 9 bases remaining between them. CDR1 is SNHLY and CDR2 is FYNNEI in the germline V gene. The chain's CDR3 is CASSEAWGFSYNEQFL. CDR3 sequence (DNA): TGTGCCAGCAGTGAAGCTTGGGGATTCTCCTACAATGAGCAGTTCTTA.

The chain uses TRBV5-1 and TRBJ2-7; 7 bases agree with TRBD1. Germline assignment: CDR1 SGHRS and CDR2 YFSETQ. CDR3 length equals 12 residues. V lost 4 bases to trimming and J lost 6 bases; unmatched junction nucleotides: 4. The CDR3 region is CASSIQGIEQYF. In DNA form, the CDR3 reads TGCGCCAGCAGCATACAGGGGATCGAGCAGTACTTC.